This T cell receptor beta chain originates from a study of blood T cell repertoires in COVID-19. Turning to the study itself: There were acute and convalescent COVID-19 samples, and they came from the United States, Italy and Spain. The cDNA or gDNA used as material had been derived from T cells, B-cell-depleted T cells, or PBMCs.

Trimming removed 5 bases from V and 4 bases from J; junction bases left unmatched: 17. The CDR3 runs 17 residues. Germline CDR1 is SGHTA and CDR2 is FQGNSA. In the original processing: From reference gene primer amplification, estimates of nucleated cell counts were derived. Libraries were prepared by immunoSEQ multiplex PCR; TCRdb keeps only in-frame clonotypes and omits some of them. That table supplies the V and J calls and clone size; D and trimming were determined from the DNA. The sample includes around 250,000 clones, roughly nine tenths seen only once; the top ten take roughly 5%. The specimen was peripheral blood. This clonotype was sampled from a middle-aged woman who had recovered from COVID-19. The chain is built from TRBV7-2 and TRBJ2-7, with 7 bases fitting TRBD2. The CDR3 bases are TGTGCCAGCAGCCCAACTCCTCTAGCGGACACATTTTACGAGCAGTACGTC. Its translation is CASSPTPLADTFYEQYV.